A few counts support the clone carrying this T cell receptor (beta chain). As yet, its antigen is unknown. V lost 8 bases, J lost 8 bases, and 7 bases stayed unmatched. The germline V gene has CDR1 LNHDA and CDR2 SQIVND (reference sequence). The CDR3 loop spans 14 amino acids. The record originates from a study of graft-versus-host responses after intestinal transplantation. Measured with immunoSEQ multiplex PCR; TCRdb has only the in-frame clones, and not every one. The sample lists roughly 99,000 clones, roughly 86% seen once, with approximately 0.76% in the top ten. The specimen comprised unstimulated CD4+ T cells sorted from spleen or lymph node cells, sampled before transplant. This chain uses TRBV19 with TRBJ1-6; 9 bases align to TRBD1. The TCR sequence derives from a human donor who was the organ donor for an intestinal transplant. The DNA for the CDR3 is TGTGCCAGTCGCGGGACAGGGCGTGATTCACCCCTCCACTTT. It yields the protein CASRGTGRDSPLHF.